This is a list of T cell receptor beta chains from one sample in a study of monozygotic twins with inflammatory bowel disease. TCRdb reprocessed the 5' RACE reads, keeping one entry per CDR3 protein, no DNA. This sample's table has approximately 390,000 distinct CDR3 sequences. Sequencing was performed on blood. The source of these receptors is a human donor with ulcerative colitis or Crohn's disease, or a healthy co-twin of an affected twin (not recorded which). Both conserved end residues are part of each CDR3. The order of the fields is J gene, V gene, CDR3 protein.

J gene: TRBJ2-1; V gene: TRBV7-9; CDR3 protein: CASSPRLAGEVYNEQFF
J gene: TRBJ2-1; V gene: TRBV20-1; CDR3 protein: CSAREGAGAHNEQFF
J gene: TRBJ2-2; V gene: TRBV20-1; CDR3 protein: CSAEKGGGGVTGELFF
J gene: TRBJ2-7; V gene: TRBV7-9; CDR3 protein: CASSSGKLYEQYF
J gene: TRBJ2-4; V gene: TRBV5-1; CDR3 protein: CASRKDAKNIQYF
J gene: TRBJ2-1; V gene: TRBV27; CDR3 protein: CASTPLRDRFHNEQFF
J gene: TRBJ2-2; V gene: TRBV6-1; CDR3 protein: CASSKRLPWDNTGELFF
J gene: TRBJ2-5; V gene: TRBV5-4; CDR3 protein: CASSLGGQRERRPQYF
J gene: TRBJ2-1; V gene: TRBV14; CDR3 protein: CASSHRGLTYNEQFF
J gene: TRBJ2-1; V gene: TRBV27; CDR3 protein: CASSYLAGMWDEQFF
J gene: TRBJ2-3; V gene: TRBV7-2; CDR3 protein: CASSLVWHLGTTDTQYF
J gene: TRBJ2-7; V gene: TRBV5-1; CDR3 protein: CASSLSTVSYEQYF
J gene: TRBJ2-1; V gene: TRBV4-3; CDR3 protein: CASSQGRGPGRYNEQFF
J gene: TRBJ2-7; V gene: TRBV5-4; CDR3 protein: CASSSGQGRNEQYF
J gene: TRBJ1-1; V gene: TRBV2; CDR3 protein: CASKGTRGQGNTEAFF
J gene: TRBJ2-7; V gene: TRBV28; CDR3 protein: CASHTTDSYEQYF
J gene: TRBJ2-3; V gene: TRBV7-9; CDR3 protein: CASTRRGADTQYF
J gene: TRBJ1-2; V gene: TRBV29-1; CDR3 protein: CSVSRVDYGYTF
J gene: TRBJ1-6; V gene: TRBV20-1; CDR3 protein: CSASGAGTQSPLHF
J gene: TRBJ2-3; V gene: TRBV20-1; CDR3 protein: CSARVRLGSTDTQYF
J gene: TRBJ2-1; V gene: TRBV28; CDR3 protein: CASRPTVNNEQFF
J gene: TRBJ2-5; V gene: TRBV5-1; CDR3 protein: CASSQSQETQYF
J gene: TRBJ2-1; V gene: TRBV6-2/TRBV6-3; CDR3 protein: CASSYTGTVGEQFF
J gene: TRBJ1-5; V gene: TRBV6-1; CDR3 protein: CASSEVGGGQPQHF
J gene: TRBJ2-1; V gene: TRBV6-6; CDR3 protein: CASSSTSGNEQFF
J gene: TRBJ1-5; V gene: TRBV5-5; CDR3 protein: CASSLGGEKPQHF
J gene: TRBJ2-7; V gene: TRBV28; CDR3 protein: CASSFRGRVYEQYF